This TCR beta chain was observed in a study of T cell repertoires in cytomegalovirus infection. Overall study context: A matching HLA type, together with CMV infection, was signaled by public TCR beta signatures.

MiXCR, run by TCRdb on the reads, gives a single entry per CDR3 protein. This sample has around 130,000 distinct CDR3 sequences, with approximately 9.2% found just once. This clonotype appeared many times. In germline, CDR1 is SGHTA, CDR2 FQGNSA. The CDR3 spans 17 residues. The V and J ends lost 3 bases and 2 bases, in that order; junction bases with no gene match: 5. The receptor comes from a human donor in good health (CMV status not recorded). Some clones in this sample may be carry-over from other donors' samples. The material sequenced was PBMCs. The chain carries TRBV7-2 and TRBJ2-3; TRBD2 aligns across 13 bases. The CDR3, as DNA: TGTGCCAGCAGCTTCAGACTAGCGGGGGGCATCACAGATACGCAGTATTTT. It specifies CASSFRLAGGITDTQYF. The entire variable domain, with the rest obtained from reference TRBV7-2 and TRBJ2-3, is as follows: GAGVSQSPSNKVTEKGKDVELRCDPISGHTALYWYRQSLGQGLEFLIYFQGNSAPDKSGLPSDRFSAERTGGSVSTLTIQRTQQEDSAVYLCASSFRLAGGITDTQYFGPGTRLTVL.